Below are 19 T cell receptor beta chains sequenced from a single sample in a study of Graves' ophthalmopathy and Graves' hyperthyroidism. Amplifying from RNA transcripts, the study obtained TCR beta CDR3 regions. HTBI-primed RT-PCR formed the first round, and a multiplex PCR formed the second. Via MiXCR, TCRdb re-called the multiplex PCR reads, giving one row per CDR3 protein. The repertoire holds about 400,000 distinct CDR3 sequences, with 15% to 20% as singletons. The sample was peripheral blood. These receptors came from a woman aged 18 to 35 with Graves' ophthalmopathy.

This clonotype has ten or more counts. The chain recombines TRBV25-1 with TRBJ2-7; D call uncertain. Trimming took off 3 bases at V and 2 bases at J, with 8 bases between the two ends. The CDR3 extends over 13 amino acids. The V gene's germline CDR1 is MGHDK and CDR2 SYGVNS. CDR3 sequence (DNA): TGTGCCAGCAGTGACAGTTTTACCTACGAGCAGTACTTC. Its protein is CASSDSFTYEQYF.

This clonotype was counted ten times or more. The gene calls are TRBV27 and TRBJ1-2; TRBD1 aligns across 7 bases. V was clipped by 5 bases and J by 0 bases; unmatched bases: 3. CDR3 length: 14 residues. CDR1 and CDR2 (germline): MNHEY, SMNVEV (reference sequence). The CDR3 here is CASSPQGANYGYTF. CDR3 bases: TGTGCCAGCAGTCCGCAGGGGGCTAACTATGGCTACACCTTC.

Many counts were recorded for this clonotype. The rearrangement joins TRBV5-1 to TRBJ2-5; 8 bases are a match to TRBD1. Germline V CDR1 and CDR2: SGHRS, YFSETQ. This CDR3 has 15 amino acids. V shed 2 bases, J shed 7 bases, and the junction held 10 bases outside the gene matches. This CDR3 is CASSFPTGDSGTQYF. CDR3 DNA sequence: TGCGCCAGCAGCTTTCCGACAGGGGATTCCGGGACCCAGTACTTC.

With respect to this clonotype: A read error is possible here, since a much larger clone lies one base away. The V call is TRBV19, the J call TRBJ2-4, with TRBD2 as a possible D gene (7 bases). V was trimmed by 8 bases and J by 0 bases, leaving 14 bases between them. Germline assignment: CDR1 LNHDA and CDR2 SQIVND (reference sequence). The CDR3 loop spans 15 amino acids. The CDR3 region is CASLRGGLAKNIQYF. In DNA, the CDR3 is TGTGCCAGTTTAAGGGGGGGGTTAGCCAAAAACATTCAGTACTTC.

This clonotype was picked up many times. The chain uses TRBV20-1 and TRBJ2-5; TRBD2 agrees at 15 bases. The CDR3 runs to 15 residues. CDR1 DFQATT and CDR2 SNEGSKA come from the germline V gene (reference sequence). Written as DNA, the CDR3 is TGCAGCATGGTGGGACTAGCGGGGGGTAAAGAGACCCAGTACTTC. Amino acid sequence: CSMVGLAGGKETQYF.

This sequence joins TRBV4-2 and TRBJ2-7; 8 nucleotides align to TRBD2. After removal of 1 base from V and 0 bases from J, the junction contained 8 bases not matched to a gene. The CDR3 runs to 17 residues. Germline assignment: CDR1 LGHNA and CDR2 YNFKEQ. The CDR3 is CASSQAQVAGTSYEQYF. CDR3 sequence (DNA): TGTGCCAGCAGCCAAGCTCAGGTAGCGGGAACCTCCTACGAGCAGTACTTC.

The chain employs TRBV6-1 and TRBJ2-7; 12 bases agree with TRBD2. The CDR3 is made up of 16 amino acids. Germline-derived CDR1 and CDR2 are MNHNS and SASEGT. With 1 base clipped from V and 3 bases from J, the junction kept 4 bases outside the gene matches. CDR3 region: CASSEGTSGTDYEQYF. The CDR3, as DNA: TGTGCCAGCAGTGAAGGGACTAGCGGGACAGACTACGAGCAGTACTTC.

At least ten counts were recorded for this clonotype. The rearrangement uses TRBV6-2 or TRBV6-3 and TRBJ2-7; D is undetermined. The CDR3 has 13 amino acids. The V end lost 5 bases, the J end lost 4 bases, and 12 bases lay between the germline ends. CDR1 and CDR2 (germline): MNHEY, SVGEGT. CDR3 amino acids: CASSQLTRYEQYF. The CDR3 DNA reads TGTGCCAGCAGTCAACTGACACGTTACGAGCAGTACTTC.

This clonotype was seen at least ten times. This chain connects TRBV28 to TRBJ1-2; TRBD1 might be the D (5 bases). The CDR3 runs to 12 residues. V dropped 4 bases and J dropped 6 bases, with 9 bases sitting between them. Germline V gene lookup returns CDR1 MDHEN and CDR2 SYDVKM. The CDR3 loop is CASSSGGNGYTF. CDR3 in DNA: TGTGCCAGCAGTTCCGGGGGAAATGGCTACACCTTC.

This clonotype was observed many times. CDR3 protein: CASSINVGSGETQYF. The CDR3 DNA sequence: TGTGCCAGTAGTATAAATGTTGGATCTGGAGAGACCCAGTACTTC. The chain has TRBV19 and TRBJ2-5; no reliable D call. Germline CDR1 and CDR2: LNHDA and SQIVND (reference sequence). The ends were cut back, 2 bases at V and 4 bases at J, with 14 bases in the middle. The CDR3 loop spans 15 amino acids.

This clonotype was counted many times. This sequence joins TRBV12-3 or TRBV12-4 and TRBJ1-6, with no clear D. This CDR3 is built from 15 residues. The germline V and J ends were trimmed by 5 bases and 8 bases, with 16 bases remaining between them. This CDR3 is CASSPGYGVDSPLHF. The CDR3 DNA reads TGTGCCAGCAGTCCCGGTTATGGGGTCGATTCACCCCTCCACTTT.

In this sample, this clonotype turned up many times. V gene TRBV11-2 combines with J gene TRBJ2-7; 7 bases line up with TRBD2. Trimming at V came to 6 bases and at J to 1 base, leaving 9 bases not matched to a gene. The CDR3 extends over 15 amino acids. Germline V gives CDR1 SGHAT, CDR2 FQNNGV. CDR3 coding DNA: TGTGCCAGCAGTCTAAGGTCTAGCGGATCCTACGAGCAGTACTTC. Protein sequence: CASSLRSSGSYEQYF. The variable domain in full, with the rest retrieved from reference TRBV11-2 and TRBJ2-7, is EAGVAQSPRYKIIEKRQSVAFWCNPISGHATLYWYQQILGQGPKLLIQFQNNGVVDDSQLPKDRFSAERLKGVDSTLKIQPAKLEDSAVYLCASSLRSSGSYEQYFGPGTRLTVT.

The sample holds many counts of this clonotype. The chain links TRBV6-5 to TRBJ1-1, with no clear D. The V gene lost 4 bases and the J gene lost 0 bases, with 9 bases spanning the gap. CDR1 is MNHEY and CDR2 is SVGAGI in the germline V gene. This CDR3 is built from 14 residues. DNA for the CDR3: TGTGCCAGCAGTTCCCAGGCTCTGAACACTGAAGCTTTCTTT. Encoded protein: CASSSQALNTEAFF.

This clonotype was seen repeatedly, ten times or more. V usage is TRBV6-1 and J usage is TRBJ2-7; D remains ambiguous. The CDR3 contains 13 residues. Per the germline V gene, CDR1 is MNHNS and CDR2 is SASEGT. Deletions cut 1 base from V and 4 bases from J, with 8 bases between. As DNA, the CDR3 is TGTGCCAGCAGTGAAGAAGAATTTTACGAGCAGTACTTC. Translated: CASSEEEFYEQYF.

The gene calls are TRBV7-2 and TRBJ2-5; D might be TRBD2 (6 bases). CDR1 and CDR2 (germline): SGHTA, FQGNSA. Trimming took off 4 bases at V and 4 bases at J, with 16 bases between the two ends. CDR3 size: 15 residues. In DNA form, the CDR3 reads TGTGCCAGCAGCTCGGGGGATAGCGGTCGAGAGACCCAGTACTTC. This codes for CASSSGDSGRETQYF. Drawing the rest from reference TRBV7-2 and TRBJ2-5, the complete variable domain is GAGVSQSPSNKVTEKGKDVELRCDPISGHTALYWYRQSLGQGLEFLIYFQGNSAPDKSGLPSDRFSAERTGGSVSTLTIQRTQQEDSAVYLCASSSGDSGRETQYFGPGTRLLVL.

The chain has TRBV18 and TRBJ1-3, with D maybe TRBD1 (6 bases). Per germline, CDR1 KGHSH and CDR2 LQKENI. The V and J ends lost 3 bases and 0 bases respectively, with 9 bases between them. CDR3 length: 15 amino acids. CDR3 in amino acids: CASSPRTASGNTIYF. The CDR3 DNA reads as TGTGCCAGCTCACCCAGGACAGCCTCTGGAAACACCATATATTTT.

This clonotype was seen a handful of times. The chain has TRBV4-2 and TRBJ2-7; the D gene is possibly TRBD1 (6 bases). The CDR3 totals 20 residues. Trimming took 1 base from V and 4 from J, leaving 29 bases between them. Per the germline V gene, CDR1 is LGHNA and CDR2 is YNFKEQ. The CDR3 nucleotides read TGTGCCAGCAGCCAAGGATTTTTGGGACCGAAGAGAGGGGGAGATTACGAGCAGTACTTC. This sequence encodes CASSQGFLGPKRGGDYEQYF.

This clonotype was counted many times. J is TRBJ1-6 and V is TRBV7-2; no definite D call. CDR3 size: 12 residues. CDR1 and CDR2 (germline): SGHTA, FQGNSA. The V and J ends lost 5 bases and 5 bases respectively, with 4 bases between them. In DNA form, the CDR3 reads TGTGCCAGCAGCCGTAATAATTCACCCCTCCACTTT. Protein: CASSRNNSPLHF.

This clonotype was seen at least ten times. V and J are TRBV11-2 and TRBJ1-2, with 7 nucleotides matching TRBD1. Germline lookup yields CDR1 SGHAT and CDR2 FQNNGV. V was clipped by 3 bases and J by 8 bases; unmatched bases: 3. The CDR3 is 12 residues long. CDR3 residues: CASSFGTVGYTF. DNA of the CDR3: TGTGCCAGCAGCTTTGGGACAGTAGGCTACACCTTC.